These 4 T cell receptor beta chains were all obtained from the same sample, sequenced in a study of T cell repertoires in aging, cancer and after chemotherapy. Rearranged V-D-J TRB sequences were amplified with a mixed TRB-A/B primer pool. TCRdb independently ran MiXCR on the multiplex PCR reads; one entry per CDR3 protein. This table holds 4,000 to 5,000 distinct CDR3 sequences, 20% to 30% found once. Amplification of TCR beta used genomic DNA extracted from peripheral blood. The sequenced material came from blood. Receptor source: a human donor with a blood cancer.

Judged by abundance, this clonotype is medium-sized. This chain links TRBV29-1 with TRBJ1-1, with unresolved D. Germline V gives CDR1 SQVTM, CDR2 ANQGSEA. CDR3 length: 11 residues. The V gene lost 7 bases and the J gene lost 2 bases, with 8 bases spanning the gap. CDR3 protein: CSAGINTEAFF. The CDR3, as DNA: TGCAGCGCTGGGATTAACACTGAAGCTTTCTTT.

The gene calls are TRBV5-5 and TRBJ1-4; unclear D gene. V lost 2 bases and J 0 bases, leaving 5 bases between the germline ends. Germline V gives CDR1 SGHKS, CDR2 YYEKEE (reference sequence). The CDR3 runs 14 residues. Here the CDR3 DNA reads TGTGCCAGCAGCTTTGGGGCAACTAATGAAAAACTGTTTTTT. Its translation: CASSFGATNEKLFF.

The chain joins TRBV19 to TRBJ1-2; 9 bases map to TRBD1. Germline lookup yields CDR1 LNHDA and CDR2 SQIVND (reference sequence). V was clipped by 7 bases and J by 9 bases; unmatched bases: 15. CDR3 length: 15 amino acids. Written as DNA, the CDR3 is TGTGCCAGTATCCAAAGGGGTACAGGGGGCTTTCGCTACACCTTC. Protein: CASIQRGTGGFRYTF.

This chain joins TRBV27 and TRBJ2-7; no definite D call. This CDR3 region has 14 residues. V was clipped by 0 bases and J by 1 base, with 7 bases between them. Germline CDR1 is MNHEY and CDR2 is SMNVEV (reference sequence). CDR3 in DNA: TGTGCCAGCAGTTTATCACTGATTTCCTACGAGCAGTACTTC. Its translation is CASSLSLISYEQYF.